A single sample gave rise to the 13 T cell receptor beta chains below, sequenced in a study of T cells in Graves' hyperthyroidism and ophthalmopathy. Researchers took RNA transcripts and amplified the TCR beta CDR3 regions from them. Primed by the HTBI set, a first-round RT-PCR was run on the TCR CDR3. A single record per CDR3 protein comes from TCRdb applying MiXCR to the multiplex PCR reads. The sample includes approximately 620,000 distinct CDR3 sequences, roughly 15% seen only once; the top ten take 2.5% to 4%. Sequencing was performed on blood. Receptors originate from a woman aged 40 to 50 with Graves' ophthalmopathy.

Of note for this clonotype: A read error is possible here, since a much larger clone lies one base away. The chain combines TRBV7-9 with TRBJ2-1; 9 positions agree with TRBD2. The V gene's germline CDR1 is SEHNR and CDR2 FQNEAQ (reference sequence). The V and J ends lost 1 base and 9 bases, in that order; junction bases with no gene match: 13. The length of the CDR3 is 17 residues. The CDR3 loop is CASSLERVAGDRGEQFF. In DNA, the CDR3 is TGTGCCAGCAGCTTAGAGAGGGTAGCGGGAGATAGAGGTGAGCAGTTCTTC.

J is TRBJ2-3 and V is TRBV7-8; weak D call: TRBD2 (5 bases). Between the trimmed V and J ends, which lost 5 bases and 6 bases, there was a span of 21 bases. Germline loops: CDR1 SGHVS, CDR2 FQNEAQ. The CDR3 is made up of 16 amino acids. CDR3 residues: CASSLPVGATADTQYF. CDR3 sequence (DNA): TGTGCCAGCAGCCTCCCTGTGGGAGCCACGGCGGATACGCAGTATTTT. Using reference TRBV7-8 and TRBJ2-3 for the parts outside the CDR3, the full variable domain is GAGVSQSPRYKVAKRGQDVALRCDPISGHVSLFWYQQALGQGPEFLTYFQNEAQLDKSGLPSDRFFAERPEGSVSTLKIQRTQQEDSAVYLCASSLPVGATADTQYFGPGTRLTVL.

This clonotype came up many times. This sequence joins TRBV7-2 and TRBJ2-1; 10 nucleotides agree with TRBD2. The CDR3 consists of 16 residues. V was pared by 0 bases and J by 5 bases, with 4 bases of the junction left unmatched. CDR1 and CDR2 from the germline V gene are SGHTA and FQGNSA. For the CDR3, the DNA is TGTGCCAGCAGCTTAGCGTTTAGCGGGAGGCACAATGAGCAGTTCTTC. Its protein product is CASSLAFSGRHNEQFF.

This clonotype was seen many times. V usage is TRBV28 and J usage is TRBJ2-3; 10 bases are shared with TRBD2. J gave up 3 bases and V 5 bases, and 5 bases lay outside the gene matches. The germline V gene encodes CDR1 MDHEN and CDR2 SYDVKM. The CDR3 spans 15 residues. CDR3 residues: CASSEAGGPTDTQYF. CDR3 nucleotide sequence: TGTGCCAGCAGTGAAGCGGGAGGGCCAACAGATACGCAGTATTTT.

This clonotype was picked up many times. The V and J genes are TRBV18 and TRBJ2-3, with D perhaps assigned TRBD1 or TRBD2 (5 bases each). There are 16 residues in the CDR3. Germline V lookup: CDR1 KGHSH, CDR2 LQKENI. The V end lost 0 bases, the J end lost 5 bases, and 15 bases lay between the germline ends. The DNA for the CDR3 is TGTGCCAGCTCACCACCCCGGCGGGTTGGGGGAGATACGCAGTATTTT. Protein: CASSPPRRVGGDTQYF.

This sequence joins TRBV18 and TRBJ2-5; TRBD1 agrees at 9 bases. The V segment lost 3 bases and the J segment 6 bases; nucleotides outside the gene matches: 8. This CDR3 has 15 amino acids. The germline gives CDR1 KGHSH, CDR2 LQKENI. CDR3: CASSPNGQGRQTQYF. DNA of the CDR3: TGTGCCAGCTCACCGAACGGACAGGGGAGGCAGACCCAGTACTTC.

This clonotype was detected many times. The CDR3 coding sequence is TGTGCCAGCAGCCCACAGGGGGCGAACACCGGGGAGCTGTTTTTT. It specifies CASSPQGANTGELFF. The chain carries TRBV11-1 and TRBJ2-2, with TRBD1 matching 8 bases. Germline V CDR1 and CDR2: SGHAT, FQDESV (reference sequence). The V segment lost 5 bases and the J segment 0 bases; nucleotides outside the gene matches: 2. The CDR3 runs 15 residues.

This clonotype occurred a few times. The chain is built from TRBV10-1 and TRBJ2-2, with TRBD2 matching over 9 bases. Germline V CDR1 and CDR2: WNHNN, SYGVQD (reference sequence). Losses at the gene ends were 4 bases for V and 8 bases for J; bases not matched to a gene: 5. This CDR3 region has 14 residues. The CDR3 spells CASSANLAGGELFF. As DNA, the CDR3 is TGCGCCAGCAGTGCGAATCTAGCGGGAGGGGAGCTGTTTTTT.

This clonotype came up many times. The chain has TRBV2 and TRBJ2-3; 9 bases agree with TRBD1. Germline V gene lookup returns CDR1 SNHLY and CDR2 FYNNEI. CDR3 length: 15 residues. After removal of 1 base from V and 4 bases from J, the junction contained 3 bases not matched to a gene. CDR3 DNA: TGTGCCAGCAGTGAAGGGGACAGGGCAGCAGATACGCAGTATTTT. Its protein is CASSEGDRAADTQYF.

The chain joins TRBV12-3 or TRBV12-4 to TRBJ2-1, with D perhaps matching TRBD1 (6 bases). Trimming left V 5 bases short and J 7 bases short, with 15 bases between. This CDR3 region has 14 residues. CDR3 in amino acids: CASSMTGLQNEQFF. For the CDR3, the DNA is TGTGCCAGCAGTATGACAGGTTTACAAAATGAGCAGTTCTTC.

This clonotype was seen at least ten times. V gene TRBV20-1 combines with J gene TRBJ1-1; 8 bases agree with TRBD1. This CDR3 has 13 amino acids. V lost 5 bases and J lost 5; bases outside the gene matches: 7. The germline V gene has CDR1 DFQATT and CDR2 SNEGSKA (reference sequence). The CDR3 nucleotides are TGCAGTGCTCCCCGGACAGGGAAGACTGAAGCTTTCTTT. It is translated as CSAPRTGKTEAFF.

The CDR3 bases are TGTGCCAGTTCGCTCGGCGTACCCTCGCGCTATGGCTACACCTTC. This sequence encodes CASSLGVPSRYGYTF. The rearrangement joins TRBV19 to TRBJ1-2, with D unresolved. The CDR3 has 15 amino acids. Trimming left V 8 bases short and J 4 bases short, with 20 bases between. CDR1 is LNHDA, CDR2 SQIVND, per germline (reference sequence).

The chain has TRBV12-3 or TRBV12-4 and TRBJ2-2; 8 positions agree with TRBD2. Trimming at V came to 7 bases and at J to 7 bases, leaving 8 bases not matched to a gene. The CDR3 sequence is 14 residues long. CDR3: CASTLSGGGGELFF. For the CDR3, the DNA is TGTGCCAGCACCCTAAGCGGGGGCGGCGGGGAGCTGTTTTTT.